This T cell receptor (beta chain) derives from a study of CD8 T cells in Susac syndrome. It was with random hexamers that about 0.45 to 1 ug RNA was reverse transcribed. One entry per CDR3 protein results from TCRdb running MiXCR on the immunoSEQ multiplex PCR reads. The table has 190,000 or so distinct CDR3 sequences, approximately 95% seen once. Sequencing input: CD4+ T cells from PBMCs. The source of this sequence is a human donor with multiple sclerosis.

The CDR3 nucleotides are TGTGCCAGCAGCCAAGTTCGCGGTAATGAGCAGTTCTTC. Its protein product is CASSQVRGNEQFF. The V call is TRBV3-1, the J call TRBJ2-1; D call uncertain. V lost 1 base, J lost 7 bases, and 8 bases lay in between. Germline V gene lookup returns CDR1 LGHDT and CDR2 YNNKEL (reference sequence). CDR3 length: 13 residues.